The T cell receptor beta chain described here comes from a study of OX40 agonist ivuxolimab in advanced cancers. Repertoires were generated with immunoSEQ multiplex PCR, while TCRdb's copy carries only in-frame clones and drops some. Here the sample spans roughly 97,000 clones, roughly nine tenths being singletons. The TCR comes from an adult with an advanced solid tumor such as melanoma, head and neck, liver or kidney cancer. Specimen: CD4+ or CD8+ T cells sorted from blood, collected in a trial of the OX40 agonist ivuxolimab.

The CDR3, as DNA: TGTGCCAGCTCACGACAGGGCTCCTACGAGCAGTACTTC. This sequence encodes CASSRQGSYEQYF. The genes are TRBV18 and TRBJ2-7; 7 bases fit TRBD1. Per the germline V gene, CDR1 is KGHSH and CDR2 is LQKENI. V was clipped by 4 bases and J by 0 bases; unmatched bases: 0. CDR3 length equals 13 residues.